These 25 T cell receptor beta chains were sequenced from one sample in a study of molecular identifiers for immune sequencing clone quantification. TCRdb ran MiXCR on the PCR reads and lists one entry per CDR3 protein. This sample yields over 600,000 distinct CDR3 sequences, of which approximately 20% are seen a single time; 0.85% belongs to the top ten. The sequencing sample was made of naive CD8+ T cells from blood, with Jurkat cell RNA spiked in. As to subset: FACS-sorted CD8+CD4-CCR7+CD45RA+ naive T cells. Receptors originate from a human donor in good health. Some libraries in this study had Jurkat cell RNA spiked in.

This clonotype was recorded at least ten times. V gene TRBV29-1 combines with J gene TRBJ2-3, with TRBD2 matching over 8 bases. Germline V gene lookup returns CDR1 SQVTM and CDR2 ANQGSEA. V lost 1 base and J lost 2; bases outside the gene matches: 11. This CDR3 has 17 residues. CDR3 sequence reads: CSVEVVAGPIPTDTQYF. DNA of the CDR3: TGCAGCGTTGAAGTGGTAGCGGGGCCCATTCCCACAGATACGCAGTATTTT.

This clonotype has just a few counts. CDR3 sequence (DNA): TGTGCCTGGAGTGCCGTGGGGGGCACTGAAGCTTTCTTT. Translation: CAWSAVGGTEAFF. The gene calls are TRBV30 and TRBJ1-1; perhaps TRBD1 as D (5 bases). Germline V CDR1 and CDR2: GTSNPN, SVGIG (reference sequence). The V gene lost 1 base and the J gene lost 4 bases, with 10 bases spanning the gap. There are 13 residues in the CDR3.

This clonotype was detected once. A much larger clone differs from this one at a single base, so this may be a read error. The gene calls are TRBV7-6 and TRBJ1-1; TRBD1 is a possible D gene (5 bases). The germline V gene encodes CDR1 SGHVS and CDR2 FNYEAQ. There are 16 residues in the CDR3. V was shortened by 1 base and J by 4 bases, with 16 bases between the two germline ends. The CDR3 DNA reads TGTGCCAGCAGCTTAGGTAGGAGGGGCGGCGCCACTGAAGCTTTCTTT. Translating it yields CASSLGRRGGATEAFF.

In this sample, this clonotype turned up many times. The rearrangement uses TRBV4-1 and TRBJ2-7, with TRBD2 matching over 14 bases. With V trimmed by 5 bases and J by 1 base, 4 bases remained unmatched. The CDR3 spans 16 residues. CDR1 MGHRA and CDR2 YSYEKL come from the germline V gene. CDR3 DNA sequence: TGCGCCAGCAGCTCCCGGACTAGCGGGGGGTCCTACGAGCAGTACTTC. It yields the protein CASSSRTSGGSYEQYF.

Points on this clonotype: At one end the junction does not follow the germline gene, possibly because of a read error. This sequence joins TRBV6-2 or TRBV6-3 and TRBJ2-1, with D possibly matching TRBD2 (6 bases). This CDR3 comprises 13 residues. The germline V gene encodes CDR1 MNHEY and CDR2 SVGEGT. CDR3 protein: CASSIGSYNERFF. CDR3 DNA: TGTGCCAGCAGTATCGGGAGTTATAATGAGCGGTTCTTC.

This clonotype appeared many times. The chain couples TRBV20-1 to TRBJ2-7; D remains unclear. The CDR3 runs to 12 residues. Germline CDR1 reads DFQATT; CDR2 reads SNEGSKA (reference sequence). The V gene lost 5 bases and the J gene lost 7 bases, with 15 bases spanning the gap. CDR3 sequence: CSAADSSWEQYF. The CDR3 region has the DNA TGCAGTGCTGCTGATTCGTCCTGGGAGCAGTACTTC.

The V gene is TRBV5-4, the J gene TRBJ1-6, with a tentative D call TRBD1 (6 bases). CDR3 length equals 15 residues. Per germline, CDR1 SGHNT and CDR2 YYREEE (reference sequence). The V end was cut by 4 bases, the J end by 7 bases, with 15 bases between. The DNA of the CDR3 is TGTGCCAGCAGCCCTTTTGCAGGGGCAAATTCACCCCTCCACTTT. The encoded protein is CASSPFAGANSPLHF.

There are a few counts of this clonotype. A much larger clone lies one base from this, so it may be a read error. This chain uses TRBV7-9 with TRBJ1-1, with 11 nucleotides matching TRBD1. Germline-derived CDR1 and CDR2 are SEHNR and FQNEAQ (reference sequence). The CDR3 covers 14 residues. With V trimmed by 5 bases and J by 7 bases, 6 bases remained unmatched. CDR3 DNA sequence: TGTGCCAGCAGCCTAGGGACAGGGGGAGTTGAAGCTTTCTTT. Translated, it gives CASSLGTGGVEAFF.

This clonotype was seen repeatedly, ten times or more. The CDR3 region is CASSQTGTQVEQYF. The CDR3 DNA sequence: TGTGCCAGCAGCCAAACCGGGACCCAGGTCGAGCAGTACTTC. The rearrangement uses TRBV14 and TRBJ2-7; the D gene could be TRBD1 or TRBD2 (5 bases each). Germline CDR1 SGHDN, CDR2 FVKESK. CDR3 size: 14 residues. V lost 2 bases and J 6 bases, leaving 14 bases between the germline ends.

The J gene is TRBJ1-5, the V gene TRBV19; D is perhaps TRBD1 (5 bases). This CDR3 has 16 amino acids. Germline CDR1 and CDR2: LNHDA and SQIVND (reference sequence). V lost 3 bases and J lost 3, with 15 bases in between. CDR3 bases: TGTGCCAGTAGTATCTCTACTCGGACAATCAATCAGCCCCAGCATTTT. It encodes CASSISTRTINQPQHF.

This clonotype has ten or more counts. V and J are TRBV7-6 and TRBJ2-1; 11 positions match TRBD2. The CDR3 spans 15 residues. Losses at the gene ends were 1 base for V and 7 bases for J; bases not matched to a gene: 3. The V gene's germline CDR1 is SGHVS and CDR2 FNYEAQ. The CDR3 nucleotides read TGTGCCAGCAGCTTAGAGGGACTAGCGGAGAATGAGCAGTTCTTC. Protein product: CASSLEGLAENEQFF.

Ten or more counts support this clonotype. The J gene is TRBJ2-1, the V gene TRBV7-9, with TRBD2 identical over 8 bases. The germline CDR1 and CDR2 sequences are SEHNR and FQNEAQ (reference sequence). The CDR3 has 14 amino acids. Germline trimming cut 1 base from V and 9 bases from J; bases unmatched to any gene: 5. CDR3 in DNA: TGTGCCAGCAGCTTAGTACTAGCGGACGGTGAGCAGTTCTTC. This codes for CASSLVLADGEQFF.

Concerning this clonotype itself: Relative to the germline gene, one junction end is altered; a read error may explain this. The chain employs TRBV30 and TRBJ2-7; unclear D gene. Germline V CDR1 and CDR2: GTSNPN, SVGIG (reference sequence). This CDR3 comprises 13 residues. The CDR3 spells CARSVNDGYEQYF. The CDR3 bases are TGTGCCAGGAGTGTTAATGATGGGTACGAGCAGTACTTC.

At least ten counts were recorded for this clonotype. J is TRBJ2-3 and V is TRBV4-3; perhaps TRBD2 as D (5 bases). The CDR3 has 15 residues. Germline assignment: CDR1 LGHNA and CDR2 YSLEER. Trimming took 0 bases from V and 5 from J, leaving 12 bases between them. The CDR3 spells CASSQDVREKDTQYF. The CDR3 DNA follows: TGCGCCAGCAGCCAAGATGTACGGGAAAAAGATACGCAGTATTTT.

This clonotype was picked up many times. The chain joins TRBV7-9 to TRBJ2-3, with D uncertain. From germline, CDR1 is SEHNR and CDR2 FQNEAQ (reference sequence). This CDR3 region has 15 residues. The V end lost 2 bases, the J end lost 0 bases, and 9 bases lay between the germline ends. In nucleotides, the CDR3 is TGTGCCAGCAGCTTAAGTGATTTTAGCACAGATACGCAGTATTTT. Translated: CASSLSDFSTDTQYF. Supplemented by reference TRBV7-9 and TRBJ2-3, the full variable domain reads DTGVSQNPRHKITKRGQNVTFRCDPISEHNRLYWYRQTLGQGPEFLTYFQNEAQLEKSRLLSDRFSAERPKGSFSTLEIQRTEQGDSAMYLCASSLSDFSTDTQYFGPGTRLTVL.

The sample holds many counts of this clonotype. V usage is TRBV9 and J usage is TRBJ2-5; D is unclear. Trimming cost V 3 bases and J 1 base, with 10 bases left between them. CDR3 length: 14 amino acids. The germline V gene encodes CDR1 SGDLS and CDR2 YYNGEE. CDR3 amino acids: CASSASGPQETQYF. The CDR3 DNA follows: TGTGCCAGCAGCGCCTCCGGACCCCAAGAGACCCAGTACTTC.

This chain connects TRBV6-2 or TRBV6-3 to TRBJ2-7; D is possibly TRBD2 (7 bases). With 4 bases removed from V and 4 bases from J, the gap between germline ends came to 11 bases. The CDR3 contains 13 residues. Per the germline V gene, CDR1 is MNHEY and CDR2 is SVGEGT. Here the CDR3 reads CASSWGGVYEQYF. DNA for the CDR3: TGTGCCAGCAGTTGGGGGGGCGTGTACGAGCAGTACTTC.

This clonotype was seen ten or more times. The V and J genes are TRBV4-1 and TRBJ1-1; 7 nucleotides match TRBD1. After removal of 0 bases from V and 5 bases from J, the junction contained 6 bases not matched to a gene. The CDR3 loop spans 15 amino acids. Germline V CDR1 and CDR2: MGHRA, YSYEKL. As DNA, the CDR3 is TGCGCCAGCAGCCAAGAACGACAGGGTGGTACTGAAGCTTTCTTT. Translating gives CASSQERQGGTEAFF.

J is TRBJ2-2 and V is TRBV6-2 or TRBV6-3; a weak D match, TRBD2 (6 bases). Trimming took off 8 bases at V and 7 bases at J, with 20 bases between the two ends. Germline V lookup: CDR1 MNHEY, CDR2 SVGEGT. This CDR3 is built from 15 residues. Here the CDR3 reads CASGRGLYKHGELFF. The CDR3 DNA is TGTGCCAGCGGACGGGGACTTTACAAACACGGGGAGCTGTTTTTT.

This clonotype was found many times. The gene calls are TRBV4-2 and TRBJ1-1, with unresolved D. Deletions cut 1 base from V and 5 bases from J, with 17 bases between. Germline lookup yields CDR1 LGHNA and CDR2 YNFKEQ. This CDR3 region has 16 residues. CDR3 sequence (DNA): TGTGCCAGCAGCCAAGGGGGTACTGGGTGGGAGACTGAAGCTTTCTTT. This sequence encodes CASSQGGTGWETEAFF.

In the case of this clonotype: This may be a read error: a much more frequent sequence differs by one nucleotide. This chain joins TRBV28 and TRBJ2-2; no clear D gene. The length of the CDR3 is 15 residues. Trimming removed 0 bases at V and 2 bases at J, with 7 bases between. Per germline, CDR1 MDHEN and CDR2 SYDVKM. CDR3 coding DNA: TGTGCCAGCAGTTTATGGCTACATAACACCGGGGAGCTGTTTTTT. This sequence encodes CASSLWLHNTGELFF.

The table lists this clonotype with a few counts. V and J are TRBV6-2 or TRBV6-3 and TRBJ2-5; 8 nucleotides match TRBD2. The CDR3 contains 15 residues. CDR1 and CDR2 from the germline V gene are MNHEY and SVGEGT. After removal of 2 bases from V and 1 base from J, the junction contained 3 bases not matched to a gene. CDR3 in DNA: TGTGCCAGCAGTTACGCGGGAGGAAGCCAAGAGACCCAGTACTTC. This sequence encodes CASSYAGGSQETQYF.

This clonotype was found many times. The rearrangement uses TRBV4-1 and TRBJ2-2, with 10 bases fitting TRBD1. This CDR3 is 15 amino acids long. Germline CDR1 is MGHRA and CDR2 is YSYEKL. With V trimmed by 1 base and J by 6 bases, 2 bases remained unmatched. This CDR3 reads CASSQGQGAAGELFF. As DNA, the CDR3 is TGCGCCAGCAGCCAAGGACAGGGGGCGGCCGGGGAGCTGTTTTTT.

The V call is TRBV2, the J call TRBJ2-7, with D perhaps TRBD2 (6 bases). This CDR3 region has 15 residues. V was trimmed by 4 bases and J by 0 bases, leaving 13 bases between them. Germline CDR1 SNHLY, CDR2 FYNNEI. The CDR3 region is CASSGLGSVSYEQYF. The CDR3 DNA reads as TGTGCCAGCAGTGGTCTCGGGAGTGTCTCCTACGAGCAGTACTTC.

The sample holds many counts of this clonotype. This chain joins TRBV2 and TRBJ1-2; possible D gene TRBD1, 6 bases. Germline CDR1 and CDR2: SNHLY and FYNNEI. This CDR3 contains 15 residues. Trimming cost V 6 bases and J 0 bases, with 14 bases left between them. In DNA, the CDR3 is TGTGCCAGCAGCGGGGGGACACTAGCTAACTATGGCTACACCTTC. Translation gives CASSGGTLANYGYTF.